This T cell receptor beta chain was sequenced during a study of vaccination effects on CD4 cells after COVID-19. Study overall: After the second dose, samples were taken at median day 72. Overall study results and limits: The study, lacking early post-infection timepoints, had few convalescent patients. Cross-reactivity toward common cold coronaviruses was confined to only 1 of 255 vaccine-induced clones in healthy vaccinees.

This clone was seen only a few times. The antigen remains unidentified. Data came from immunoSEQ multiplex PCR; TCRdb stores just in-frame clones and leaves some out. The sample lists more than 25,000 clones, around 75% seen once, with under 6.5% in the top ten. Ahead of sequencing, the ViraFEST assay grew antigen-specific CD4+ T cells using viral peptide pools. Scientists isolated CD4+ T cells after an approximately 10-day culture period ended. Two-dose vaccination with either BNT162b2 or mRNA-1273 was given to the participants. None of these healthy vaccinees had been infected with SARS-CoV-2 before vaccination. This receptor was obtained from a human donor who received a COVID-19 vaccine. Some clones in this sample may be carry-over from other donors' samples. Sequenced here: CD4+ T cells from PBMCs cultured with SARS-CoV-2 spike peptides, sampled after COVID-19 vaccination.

The DNA of the CDR3 is TGTGCCAGCAGCTTGGCCGGGGGAACAGATACGCAGTATTTT. It specifies CASSLAGGTDTQYF. The genes are TRBV5-4 and TRBJ2-3; maybe TRBD2 (6 bases). CDR1 SGHNT and CDR2 YYREEE come from the germline V gene (reference sequence). The germline V and J ends were trimmed by 0 bases and 3 bases, with 8 bases remaining between them. This CDR3 spans 14 amino acids.